The 2 T cell receptor beta chains below come from one sample, sequenced in a study of T-cell memory formation after mild COVID-19. MiXCR, applied by TCRdb to the 5' RACE reads, yields one record per CDR3 protein. The sample lists about half a million distinct CDR3 sequences, 15% to 20% seen once, with 12% in the top ten. The sequenced material came from PBMCs or a T cell subset sorted from them (not recorded which). The receptors were sampled from an adult woman who had mild COVID-19 (a few samples of this study predate the infection). Cell type and time point are not known.

At least ten counts were recorded for this clonotype. The chain combines TRBV12-3 or TRBV12-4 with TRBJ2-1; TRBD1 or TRBD2 may be the D gene (6 bases each). Trimming cost V 1 base and J 2 bases, with 9 bases left between them. The CDR3 covers 15 residues. The CDR3 DNA sequence: TGTGCCAGCAGTTTAGGAGGGGGGACCTACAATGAGCAGTTCTTC. Amino acid sequence: CASSLGGGTYNEQFF.

In this sample, this clonotype turned up a few times. The chain carries TRBV6-5 and TRBJ2-2; 7 nucleotides agree with TRBD1. Trimming at V came to 2 bases and at J to 2 bases, leaving 5 bases not matched to a gene. The germline V gene has CDR1 MNHEY and CDR2 SVGAGI. CDR3 length: 16 residues. This CDR3 is CASSYHRGLNTGELFF. CDR3 in DNA: TGTGCCAGCAGTTACCACAGGGGCCTTAACACCGGGGAGCTGTTTTTT.